The 27 T cell receptor beta chains below were found in one sample sequenced in a study of cytomegalovirus exposure and HLA in healthy donors. Primers included in the PCR were 60 Vbeta and 13 Jbeta primers. The protocol was immunoSEQ multiplex PCR, while the TCRdb copy is restricted to in-frame clones and leaves out a portion. Here the sample spans around 230,000 clones, roughly 82% being singletons. Sequencing was done on a sample of PBMCs. The receptors here all came from a man in his forties or fifties in good health and CMV-seropositive.

The V gene is TRBV7-3, the J gene TRBJ2-1; 9 bases line up with TRBD1. Germline lookup yields CDR1 SGHTA and CDR2 FQGTGA. This CDR3 is built from 14 residues. V lost 2 bases, J lost 7 bases, and 3 bases stayed unmatched. CDR3: CASSLGGQGNEQFF. In nucleotides, the CDR3 is TGTGCCAGCAGCTTAGGGGGACAGGGTAATGAGCAGTTCTTC.

This chain uses TRBV5-4 with TRBJ2-5; D possibly corresponds to TRBD1 (6 bases). Germline values: CDR1 SGHNT, CDR2 YYREEE (reference sequence). V was clipped by 7 bases and J by 4 bases, with 8 bases between them. The CDR3 has 11 amino acids. CDR3 residues: CASRGGETQYF. DNA of the CDR3: TGTGCCAGCCGAGGGGGAGAGACCCAGTACTTC.

V and J are TRBV6-5 and TRBJ1-1, with D possibly TRBD1 on 5 matching bases. Germline assignment: CDR1 MNHEY and CDR2 SVGAGI. The CDR3 runs 14 residues. V dropped 5 bases and J dropped 2 bases, with 12 bases sitting between them. This chain's CDR3 is CASSPGFLNTEAFF. CDR3 bases: TGTGCCAGCAGTCCAGGGTTCCTCAACACTGAAGCTTTCTTT.

The chain carries TRBV7-9 and TRBJ2-7, with D unclear. The germline V and J ends were trimmed by 5 bases and 2 bases, with 7 bases remaining between them. The CDR3 contains 12 residues. From germline, CDR1 is SEHNR and CDR2 FQNEAQ (reference sequence). The CDR3 spells CASSPLAYEQYF. The DNA for the CDR3 is TGTGCCAGCAGCCCACTGGCCTACGAGCAGTACTTC.

The chain links TRBV5-8 to TRBJ2-7, with TRBD1 matching over 7 bases. Germline CDR1 SGHTS, CDR2 YDEGEE. V lost 1 base to trimming and J lost 0 bases; unmatched junction nucleotides: 10. The CDR3 has 17 residues. The CDR3 coding sequence is TGTGCCAGCAGCTTGACCAGGGGCACAGGGGACTCCTACGAGCAGTACTTC. As protein: CASSLTRGTGDSYEQYF.

CDR3 sequence (DNA): TGTGCCAGTAGTACGCAGGGTAACACCGGGGAGCTGTTTTTT. Protein sequence: CASSTQGNTGELFF. The chain recombines TRBV19 with TRBJ2-2, with D maybe TRBD1 (5 bases). Trimming took 4 bases from V and 2 from J, leaving 8 bases between them. CDR1 and CDR2 (germline): LNHDA, SQIVND (reference sequence). The CDR3 sequence is 14 residues long.

As to this clone: Within the sample, other DNA sequences also encode this same CDR3. The CDR3 loop reads CASSLAGSSYNEQFF. In DNA form, the CDR3 reads TGTGCCAGCAGTTTAGCGGGTAGCTCCTACAATGAGCAGTTCTTC. The chain employs TRBV27 and TRBJ2-1, with D maybe TRBD2 (5 bases). CDR1 and CDR2 from the germline V gene are MNHEY and SMNVEV (reference sequence). The CDR3 is made up of 15 amino acids. V was pared by 2 bases and J by 0 bases, with 8 bases between.

The gene calls are TRBV27 and TRBJ1-2, with a tentative D call TRBD1 (5 bases). V was pared by 3 bases and J by 3 bases, with 14 bases between. Germline V gene lookup returns CDR1 MNHEY and CDR2 SMNVEV (reference sequence). This CDR3 spans 15 amino acids. The CDR3 sequence: CASSLSPTVHYGYTF. The CDR3 DNA is TGTGCCAGCAGTTTGTCTCCGACAGTCCACTATGGCTACACCTTC.

This clone was counted between two and nine times. This chain connects TRBV7-3 to TRBJ2-3, with 11 bases identical to TRBD2. With V trimmed by 8 bases and J by 2 bases, 6 bases remained unmatched. Germline CDR1 and CDR2: SGHTA and FQGTGA. CDR3 size: 15 residues. CDR3 nucleotide sequence: TGTGCCAGCGCCCAGGGACTAGCGGACACAGATACGCAGTATTTT. Translating gives CASAQGLADTDTQYF.

This clone was observed a few times. The V and J genes are TRBV11-2 and TRBJ1-5; D possibly corresponds to TRBD1 (5 bases). Deletions cut 1 base from V and 0 bases from J, with 7 bases between. The CDR3 loop spans 15 amino acids. CDR1 and CDR2 from the germline V gene are SGHAT and FQNNGV. The CDR3 DNA reads as TGTGCCAGCAGCTTAGGACAGAATAGCAATCAGCCCCAGCATTTT. It codes for CASSLGQNSNQPQHF.

The chain has TRBV2 and TRBJ2-7; D possibly corresponds to TRBD2 (6 bases). CDR1 and CDR2 (germline): SNHLY, FYNNEI. The CDR3 sequence is 14 residues long. Trimming removed 6 bases from V and 0 bases from J, with 12 bases in between. CDR3 in DNA: TGTGCCAGCAGAAGCGGGCAGCCCTCCTACGAGCAGTACTTC. Its translation is CASRSGQPSYEQYF.

This clone was picked up one time. V usage is TRBV6-1 and J usage is TRBJ2-1; possible D gene TRBD2, 5 bases. Germline assignment: CDR1 MNHNS and CDR2 SASEGT. Between the trimmed V and J ends, which lost 7 bases and 7 bases, there was a span of 11 bases. The length of the CDR3 is 12 residues. The CDR3 coding sequence is TGTGCCAGCAAGACGGGATGGAATGAGCAGTTCTTC. It codes for CASKTGWNEQFF.

This clone has a single count. This sequence joins TRBV7-9 and TRBJ2-3, with TRBD2 as a possible D gene (6 bases). The V and J ends lost 3 bases and 3 bases respectively, with 10 bases between them. CDR3 length: 14 residues. Germline V lookup: CDR1 SEHNR, CDR2 FQNEAQ (reference sequence). In nucleotides, the CDR3 is TGTGCCAGCAGCTTGGAGGGGAGGACAGATACGCAGTATTTT. The encoded protein is CASSLEGRTDTQYF.

This chain uses TRBV5-1 with TRBJ1-1; unclear D gene. In germline, CDR1 is SGHRS, CDR2 YFSETQ. CDR3 length: 14 amino acids. Trimming stripped 0 bases from V and 5 bases from J, with 11 bases between. The CDR3 region is CASSLEGSGTEAFF. DNA of the CDR3: TGCGCCAGCAGCTTGGAAGGCTCGGGGACTGAAGCTTTCTTT. Supplemented by reference TRBV5-1 and TRBJ1-1, the full variable domain reads KAGVTQTPRYLIKTRGQQVTLSCSPISGHRSVSWYQQTPGQGLQFLFEYFSETQRNKGNFPGRFSGRQFSNSRSEMNVSTLELGDSALYLCASSLEGSGTEAFFGQGTRLTVV.

The genes are TRBV4-1 and TRBJ2-3; D uncertain. Germline V gene lookup returns CDR1 MGHRA and CDR2 YSYEKL. The CDR3 runs to 12 residues. The germline V and J ends were trimmed by 1 base and 4 bases, with 3 bases remaining between them. CDR3 amino acids: CASSQGADTQYF. DNA for the CDR3: TGCGCCAGCAGCCAAGGAGCAGATACGCAGTATTTT.

The rearrangement joins TRBV6-5 to TRBJ2-7, with 7 bases lining up with TRBD2. This CDR3 comprises 14 residues. The germline gives CDR1 MNHEY, CDR2 SVGAGI. With V trimmed by 6 bases and J by 7 bases, 12 bases remained unmatched. The CDR3 nucleotides are TGTGCCAGCAGAGGGCTAGCGGAATATGGGGAGCAGTACTTC. It encodes CASRGLAEYGEQYF.

The chain is built from TRBV29-1 and TRBJ1-2, with 9 bases matching TRBD1. V dropped 7 bases and J dropped 2; count of bases not matched to a gene: 5. The CDR3 sequence is 13 residues long. Looked up from germline, CDR1 is SQVTM and CDR2 is ANQGSEA. In DNA form, the CDR3 reads TGCAGCGGGGGGACAGGGTCGAACTATGGCTACACCTTC. This codes for CSGGTGSNYGYTF.

This rearrangement joins TRBV21-1 to TRBJ1-1; TRBD1 was called by the table and not checked on the DNA. TRBV21-1 is a known pseudogene. This CDR3 has 14 amino acids. CDR3: CASSRGQGDTEAFF. The CDR3, as DNA: TGTGCCAGCAGCAGGGGACAGGGCGACACTGAAGCTTTCTTT.

The chain combines TRBV5-1 with TRBJ2-7, with 7 nucleotides matching TRBD2. CDR3 size: 13 residues. The J segment lost 4 bases and the V segment lost 2 bases, leaving 3 bases of the junction unmatched. In germline, CDR1 is SGHRS, CDR2 YFSETQ. Here the CDR3 reads CASSFNSGYEQYF. The CDR3 nucleotides are TGCGCCAGCAGCTTCAATAGCGGGTACGAGCAGTACTTC.

The V and J genes are TRBV19 and TRBJ1-5; 11 bases line up with TRBD1. CDR1 and CDR2 (germline): LNHDA, SQIVND (reference sequence). V was clipped by 5 bases and J by 6 bases; unmatched bases: 6. CDR3 length equals 15 residues. CDR3 coding DNA: TGTGCCAGTAGTGTCGGACAGGGGGCAGGTCAGCCCCAGCATTTT. Translating it yields CASSVGQGAGQPQHF.

This clone was counted a single time. The J gene is TRBJ2-7, the V gene TRBV5-1, with 9 nucleotides matching TRBD2. Germline V gives CDR1 SGHRS, CDR2 YFSETQ. The CDR3 sequence is 15 residues long. Trimming removed 4 bases from V and 2 bases from J; junction bases left unmatched: 7. This CDR3 reads CASSQASGTTYEQYF. The CDR3 DNA reads as TGCGCCAGCAGCCAAGCTAGCGGGACTACCTACGAGCAGTACTTC.

The genes are TRBV4-1 and TRBJ1-5; D may be TRBD1 (5 bases). V dropped 0 bases and J dropped 6 bases, with 9 bases sitting between them. From germline, CDR1 is MGHRA and CDR2 YSYEKL. The CDR3 spans 14 residues. The CDR3 DNA follows: TGCGCCAGCAGCCAAGATTTAGGGGCTCAGCCCCAGCATTTT. Protein sequence: CASSQDLGAQPQHF.

The chain joins TRBV2 to TRBJ2-3; TRBD2 is a possible D gene (5 bases). Germline CDR1 and CDR2: SNHLY and FYNNEI. Trimming pared 8 bases from V and 6 bases from J, leaving 18 bases between. There are 14 residues in the CDR3. This chain's CDR3 is CASCSALRGDTQYF. The CDR3 nucleotides are TGTGCCAGCTGCAGCGCCCTACGCGGGGATACGCAGTATTTT.

The J gene is TRBJ2-7, the V gene TRBV5-1; 8 nucleotides agree with TRBD1. Trimming cost V 0 bases and J 6 bases; bases outside gene matches: 5. CDR3 size: 14 residues. CDR1 SGHRS and CDR2 YFSETQ come from the germline V gene. The CDR3 bases are TGCGCCAGCAGCTTGGCAGGGGGCCTCGGCGAGCAGTACTTC. Its protein product is CASSLAGGLGEQYF. The whole variable domain, remainder taken from reference TRBV5-1 and TRBJ2-7, is KAGVTQTPRYLIKTRGQQVTLSCSPISGHRSVSWYQQTPGQGLQFLFEYFSETQRNKGNFPGRFSGRQFSNSRSEMNVSTLELGDSALYLCASSLAGGLGEQYFGPGTRLTVT.

The chain employs TRBV27 and TRBJ2-1, with TRBD2 matching 12 bases. The CDR3 extends over 15 amino acids. After removal of 6 bases from V and 2 bases from J, the junction contained 2 bases not matched to a gene. Germline loops: CDR1 MNHEY, CDR2 SMNVEV (reference sequence). The CDR3 coding sequence is TGTGCCAGCAGAAGGACTAGCGGGGCCTACAATGAGCAGTTCTTC. This sequence encodes CASRRTSGAYNEQFF.

As regards this clone: The junction differs from germline at one of its ends, possibly a read error. This CDR3 is also generated by other DNA sequences in the sample. The rearrangement uses TRBV5-1 and TRBJ1-3; a weak D match, TRBD1 (5 bases). CDR3 size: 13 residues. Germline loops: CDR1 SGHRS, CDR2 YFSETQ. This CDR3 reads CASSLAGGNTIYF. The CDR3 bases are TGCGCCAGCAGCTTGGCCGGGGGAAACACTATATATTTT.

V is TRBV7-8 and J is TRBJ2-7; perhaps TRBD1 as D (6 bases). Germline loops: CDR1 SGHVS, CDR2 FQNEAQ. The CDR3 sequence is 15 residues long. V lost 1 base, J lost 2 bases, and 12 bases lay in between. CDR3 protein: CASSLEGHKTYEQYV. In DNA form, the CDR3 reads TGTGCCAGCAGCTTAGAGGGACACAAAACCTACGAGCAGTACGTC.